The rows below give T cell receptor beta chains drawn from one sample of a study of PD-L1 blockade in urothelial cancer. The data were produced by immunoSEQ multiplex PCR, yet TCRdb's version contains in-frame clones alone and is incomplete. The table has tens of thousands of clones, roughly 80% seen once. Sequenced here: PBMCs, sampled around atezolizumab (anti-PD-L1) treatment. The receptor set was obtained from a man in his sixties or seventies with urothelial cancer. The CDR3 runs from the conserved cysteine through the conserved F or W. The D gene is left open where the match is weak. Clone size is not always given. Where it is, it says once, few, many or a class for expanded clones.

D,V,J,size,CDR3
TRBD1,TRBV19,TRBJ2-3,-,CASSMRGQYMTQYF
-,TRBV20-1,TRBJ2-1,-,CSASSEDEQFF
TRBD1,TRBV25-1,TRBJ1-2,few,CASSETGAGYTF
TRBD1,TRBV7-9,TRBJ1-1,-,CASSATGGSTEAFF
-,TRBV5-4,TRBJ1-2,-,CASSLTDSITYGYTF
TRBD2,TRBV6-5,TRBJ2-2,-,CASIRGGNTGELFF
-,TRBV5-1,TRBJ2-3,-,CASSLGVGTGDTQYF
-,TRBV14,TRBJ2-3,-,CASSQRGPSTDTQYF
TRBD1,TRBV2,TRBJ1-4,-,CASDRAVNEKLFF
TRBD2,TRBV5-4,TRBJ2-1,-,CASSFASGGRGEQFF
-,TRBV30,TRBJ1-3,-,CAWSSRLVSGNTIYF
TRBD1,TRBV7-9,TRBJ1-2,once,CASSRDRKSGSGYTF
-,TRBV5-1,TRBJ2-2,-,CASSLEQGVGELFF
-,TRBV7-9,TRBJ2-1,few,CASSLDRGAAPAANNEQFF
-,TRBV18,TRBJ1-1,-,CASSGGRTTEAFF
-,TRBV7-3,TRBJ2-1,-,CASSLESGGNEQFF
-,TRBV5-1,TRBJ2-7,few,CASSLRSSYEQYF
-,TRBV28,TRBJ2-5,-,CASSSLGQSQETQYF
-,TRBV4-3,TRBJ1-2,once,CASSQDSRGGVRYGYTF
TRBD2,TRBV6-6,TRBJ2-1,-,CASSTGTSGTRNEQFF
-,TRBV2,TRBJ2-5,once,CASNAGRETQYF
-,TRBV10-3,TRBJ1-2,-,CAISDEEAGDYGYTF
-,TRBV10-3,TRBJ1-2,-,CAIQRDAENYGYTF
TRBD1,TRBV6-1,TRBJ2-2,-,CASSEPRTGNTGELFF
-,TRBV6-5,TRBJ1-2,-,CASRRLTGIYGYTF
-,TRBV6-5,TRBJ2-7,once,CASRPRTGTYEQYF
TRBD2,TRBV7-8,TRBJ2-5,-,CASSRLAGGRETQYF
TRBD1,TRBV6-1,TRBJ2-7,-,CASSRDRYEQYF
-,TRBV18,TRBJ2-5,-,CASSPGWSKETQYF